A single sample gave rise to the 14 T cell receptor beta chains below, sequenced in a study of identical twins. Each CDR3 protein is one row after TCRdb ran MiXCR on the 5' RACE reads. The sample yields fewer than 250,000 distinct CDR3 sequences, more than 15% seen once. These same records also appear under a second study, on T cells expressing NK-cell markers.

Sequences were obtained from CD8+ T cells sorted from blood. These TCRs come from a woman younger than 30 in good health.

This clonotype was recorded a few times. This chain connects TRBV2 to TRBJ2-3; possible D gene TRBD1, 7 bases. V lost 10 bases to trimming and J lost 2 bases, with 16 bases between them. This CDR3 is 14 amino acids long. CDR1 is SNHLY, CDR2 FYNNEI, per germline. CDR3 region: CATPGGSHTDTQYF. CDR3 bases: TGTGCCACCCCAGGGGGGTCCCACACAGATACGCAGTATTTT.

The chain uses TRBV5-5 and TRBJ2-7; D unresolved. The CDR3 length is 13 residues. Germline assignment: CDR1 SGHKS and CDR2 YYEKEE (reference sequence). V lost 0 bases to trimming and J lost 6 bases, with 10 bases between them. The DNA of the CDR3 is TGTGCCAGCAGCTTGGACTTACGGGCCGAGCAGTACTTC. This translates into CASSLDLRAEQYF.

The table lists this clonotype with a few counts. V and J are TRBV6-2 or TRBV6-3 and TRBJ1-1; D is uncertain. Germline V gives CDR1 MNHEY, CDR2 SVGEGT. The V end lost 6 bases, the J end lost 2 bases, and 13 bases lay between the germline ends. CDR3 length: 14 residues. CDR3 protein: CASSQLIVNTEAFF. The CDR3 nucleotides are TGTGCCAGCAGCCAACTGATCGTTAACACTGAAGCTTTCTTT.

Comment on this clonotype: One end of the junction fails to match germline, which may point to a read error. The CDR3 coding sequence is TGTGCTAGCAGCTTAGGGGCGGGGGGCAGTAATGAGCAGTTCTTC. This sequence encodes CASSLGAGGSNEQFF. V gene TRBV7-7 combines with J gene TRBJ2-1, with TRBD2 matching 8 bases. Germline values: CDR1 SSHAT, CDR2 FNYEAQ (reference sequence). The CDR3 is 15 amino acids.

A few counts support this clonotype. The chain combines TRBV9 with TRBJ1-2, with D perhaps matching TRBD1 (5 bases). The length of the CDR3 is 17 residues. V dropped 4 bases and J dropped 4 bases, with 23 bases sitting between them. The V gene's germline CDR1 is SGDLS and CDR2 YYNGEE. The CDR3 bases are TGTGCCAGCAGCACCGTGACGGGACCCTCGGCTAGCTATGGCTACACCTTC. Protein sequence: CASSTVTGPSASYGYTF.

This clonotype appeared a few times. The chain is built from TRBV7-8 and TRBJ2-7; D possibly corresponds to TRBD2 (6 bases). The CDR3 covers 13 residues. The germline V gene encodes CDR1 SGHVS and CDR2 FQNEAQ. The V and J ends lost 5 bases and 3 bases respectively, with 11 bases between them. CDR3 region: CASSPGTFYEQYF. The CDR3 DNA reads as TGTGCCAGCAGCCCGGGGACTTTCTACGAGCAGTACTTC.

The CDR3 spells CASSLLGVSGNTIYF. The CDR3 DNA reads as TGTGCCAGCAGTTTGTTGGGAGTTAGTGGAAACACCATATATTTT. The chain uses TRBV27 and TRBJ1-3; D is unresolved. The germline V gene has CDR1 MNHEY and CDR2 SMNVEV (reference sequence). The V gene lost 3 bases and the J gene lost 3 bases, with 12 bases spanning the gap. This CDR3 contains 15 residues.

This clonotype was seen a few times. The genes are TRBV29-1 and TRBJ1-2; a possible D gene is TRBD1 (6 bases). Germline CDR1 is SQVTM and CDR2 is ANQGSEA. V was clipped by 6 bases and J by 0 bases, with 17 bases between them. The CDR3 sequence is 15 residues long. The CDR3 DNA reads as TGCAGCGTACCCAGGGGAGGCACCACTAACTATGGCTACACCTTC. This codes for CSVPRGGTTNYGYTF.

This rearrangement joins TRBV5-1 to TRBJ2-7; D is ambiguous. This CDR3 spans 14 amino acids. Germline values: CDR1 SGHRS, CDR2 YFSETQ. V lost 2 bases to trimming and J lost 5 bases, with 14 bases between them. The CDR3 nucleotides are TGCGCCAGCAGCTTTCAACGGACGACCGACGAGCAGTACTTC. This translates into CASSFQRTTDEQYF. The full variable domain, rest sourced from reference TRBV5-1 and TRBJ2-7, is KAGVTQTPRYLIKTRGQQVTLSCSPISGHRSVSWYQQTPGQGLQFLFEYFSETQRNKGNFPGRFSGRQFSNSRSEMNVSTLELGDSALYLCASSFQRTTDEQYFGPGTRLTVT.

The chain employs TRBV2 and TRBJ2-2; tentatively, D is TRBD1 (5 bases). V was pared by 8 bases and J by 1 base, with 11 bases between. In germline, CDR1 is SNHLY, CDR2 FYNNEI. The CDR3 is made up of 14 amino acids. The CDR3 region has the DNA TGTGCCAGCCCCTCAGGGCGGAACACCGGGGAGCTGTTTTTT. The encoded protein is CASPSGRNTGELFF.

This clonotype was seen more than once but under ten times. The chain uses TRBV15 and TRBJ1-3, with 7 bases that match TRBD1. V dropped 8 bases and J dropped 2; count of bases not matched to a gene: 6. The CDR3 loop spans 14 amino acids. CDR1 LNHNV and CDR2 YYDKDF come from the germline V gene (reference sequence). CDR3 sequence (DNA): TGTGCCACCGCCCCGGGACAGACTGGAAACACCATATATTTT. It is translated as CATAPGQTGNTIYF.

This clonotype turned up a few times. This sequence joins TRBV9 and TRBJ2-7; TRBD1 aligns across 9 bases. Losses at the gene ends were 5 bases for V and 2 bases for J; bases not matched to a gene: 5. The V gene's germline CDR1 is SGDLS and CDR2 YYNGEE. The CDR3 runs to 14 residues. The CDR3 spells CASSAGTGPYEQYF. CDR3 nucleotide sequence: TGTGCCAGCAGTGCCGGGACAGGGCCCTACGAGCAGTACTTC. Combining the CDR3 with reference TRBV9 and TRBJ2-7 gives the whole variable domain DSGVTQTPKHLITATGQRVTLRCSPRSGDLSVYWYQQSLDQGLQFLIQYYNGEERAKGNILERFSAQQFPDLHSELNLSSLELGDSALYFCASSAGTGPYEQYFGPGTRLTVT.

The chain couples TRBV15 to TRBJ1-4; no reliable D call. Deletions cut 3 bases from V and 3 bases from J, with 8 bases between. The CDR3 totals 14 residues. CDR1 is LNHNV, CDR2 YYDKDF, per germline (reference sequence). CDR3 region: CATSSDDPNEKLFF. DNA of the CDR3: TGTGCCACCAGCAGTGACGACCCTAATGAAAAACTGTTTTTT. Complete variable domain (other parts from reference TRBV15 and TRBJ1-4): DAMVIQNPRYQVTQFGKPVTLSCSQTLNHNVMYWYQQKSSQAPKLLFHYYDKDFNNEADTPDNFQSRRPNTSFCFLDIRSPGLGDTAMYLCATSSDDPNEKLFFGSGTQLSVL.

The chain uses TRBV10-1 and TRBJ2-1, with D tentatively TRBD1 or TRBD2 (6 bases each). Trimming removed 6 bases from V and 7 bases from J, with 13 bases in between. Germline CDR1 is WNHNN and CDR2 is SYGVQD (reference sequence). This CDR3 contains 13 residues. CDR3 coding DNA: TGCGCCAGCAGCGGGGGCTCAGGTAATGAGCAGTTCTTC. It translates to CASSGGSGNEQFF.